Following are 15 T cell receptor beta chains from one sample sequenced in a study of control samples from healthy donors and cancer patients. TCRdb's copy holds only in-frame clones and misses some; the assay was immunoSEQ multiplex PCR. This sample carries fewer than 250,000 clones, with approximately 2.2% going to the ten biggest clones. The sequenced sample consisted of blood. The receptors stem from a woman aged 30 to 39 in good health.

This sequence joins TRBV6-4 and TRBJ2-3, with 8 nucleotides matching TRBD2. This CDR3 spans 14 amino acids. Germline V gives CDR1 MRHNA, CDR2 SNTAGT. With 5 bases clipped from V and 1 base from J, the junction kept 2 bases outside the gene matches. In DNA form, the CDR3 reads TGTGCCAGCAGTCAGACTAGCGGCACAGATACGCAGTATTTT. This sequence encodes CASSQTSGTDTQYF.

The chain recombines TRBV21-1 with TRBJ2-3; TRBD2 was called by the table and not checked on the DNA. TRBV21-1 is annotated as a pseudogene. The CDR3 sequence is 15 residues long. The CDR3 loop is CASPFRAADTDTQYF. The DNA of the CDR3 is TGTGCCAGCCCCTTTCGTGCGGCAGACACAGATACGCAGTATTTT.

Worth noting for this clone: The missing conserved phenylalanine or tryptophan at the end of this CDR3 makes a read error likely. The V and J genes are TRBV6-5 and TRBJ1-1; no clear D gene. V lost 0 bases to trimming and J lost 3 bases, with 8 bases between them. This CDR3 is built from 14 residues. CDR1 and CDR2 (germline): MNHEY, SVGAGI. The CDR3 protein is CASSYSGADTEAFL. The CDR3 nucleotides read TGTGCCAGCAGTTACTCGGGAGCGGACACTGAAGCTTTCCTT.

The V call is TRBV19, the J call TRBJ1-1; 9 bases fit TRBD1. The germline gives CDR1 LNHDA, CDR2 SQIVND (reference sequence). V gave up 4 bases and J gave up 6 bases; unmatched junction bases: 6. The CDR3 has 14 amino acids. CDR3 residues: CASSSHRGPAEAFF. CDR3 DNA: TGTGCCAGTAGTAGCCACAGGGGGCCCGCTGAAGCTTTCTTT.

V and J are TRBV7-2 and TRBJ1-1; D may be TRBD1 (6 bases). Trimming shortened V by 1 base and J by 3 bases, and 9 bases separated the two germline ends. The CDR3 consists of 14 residues. Germline values: CDR1 SGHTA, CDR2 FQGNSA. The CDR3 is CASSLVAGDTEAFF. The CDR3 bases are TGTGCCAGCAGCTTAGTCGCAGGGGACACTGAAGCTTTCTTT. The full variable domain, in which reference TRBV7-2 and TRBJ1-1 provide the parts outside the CDR3, is GAGVSQSPSNKVTEKGKDVELRCDPISGHTALYWYRQSLGQGLEFLIYFQGNSAPDKSGLPSDRFSAERTGGSVSTLTIQRTQQEDSAVYLCASSLVAGDTEAFFGQGTRLTVV.

The CDR3 nucleotides are TGTGCCAGTAGTATTAACGCGGGGGGCAACAATGAGCAGTTCTTC. Protein sequence: CASSINAGGNNEQFF. The V gene is TRBV19, the J gene TRBJ2-1; 8 nucleotides align to TRBD2. With V trimmed by 3 bases and J by 5 bases, 6 bases remained unmatched. CDR1 LNHDA and CDR2 SQIVND come from the germline V gene (reference sequence). The CDR3 sequence is 15 residues long.

V and J are TRBV6-5 and TRBJ1-6; D is possibly TRBD1 (6 bases). CDR1 is MNHEY, CDR2 SVGAGI, per germline. The length of the CDR3 is 14 residues. The V end lost 4 bases, the J end lost 5 bases, and 9 bases lay between the germline ends. CDR3 nucleotide sequence: TGTGCCAGCAGTTTCGACAGGAATAATTCACCCCTCCACTTT. Protein: CASSFDRNNSPLHF.

The V call is TRBV7-9, the J call TRBJ1-2; no clear D. Germline CDR1 reads SEHNR; CDR2 reads FQNEAQ (reference sequence). The V gene lost 4 bases and the J gene lost 0 bases, with 12 bases spanning the gap. The CDR3 is 15 amino acids. The CDR3 nucleotides read TGTGCCAGCAGCTCCCCCGCCGACCCTAACTATGGCTACACCTTC. This translates into CASSSPADPNYGYTF.

V gene TRBV29-1 combines with J gene TRBJ2-2, with D possibly being TRBD2 (5 bases). Per germline, CDR1 SQVTM and CDR2 ANQGSEA. The germline V and J ends were trimmed by 2 bases and 1 base, with 11 bases remaining between them. The CDR3 contains 15 residues. The CDR3 nucleotides read TGCAGCGTTGAAAGAGCGGATCGGAACACCGGGGAGCTGTTTTTT. It translates to CSVERADRNTGELFF.

The rearrangement links TRBV7-9 to TRBJ2-7; D uncertain. Germline CDR1 is SEHNR and CDR2 is FQNEAQ (reference sequence). CDR3 size: 12 residues. The V and J ends lost 1 base and 6 bases respectively, with 7 bases between them. The DNA for the CDR3 is TGTGCCAGCAGCTTAGGACATTTCGAGCAGTACTTC. Its translation is CASSLGHFEQYF.

The V and J genes are TRBV7-2 and TRBJ1-6; 7 bases are a match to TRBD1. Trimming at V came to 5 bases and at J to 7 bases, leaving 8 bases not matched to a gene. The CDR3 runs to 15 residues. Per the germline V gene, CDR1 is SGHTA and CDR2 is FQGNSA. The chain's CDR3 is CASSLRDRGNSPLHF. The DNA for the CDR3 is TGTGCCAGCAGCCTCCGGGACAGAGGAAATTCACCCCTCCACTTT.

The V call is TRBV4-1, the J call TRBJ2-4, with TRBD2 as a possible D gene (7 bases). The CDR3 is made up of 18 amino acids. Deletions cut 1 base from V and 1 base from J, with 17 bases between. From germline, CDR1 is MGHRA and CDR2 YSYEKL. Here the CDR3 reads CASSQVWGGEGAKNIQYF. The DNA of the CDR3 is TGCGCCAGCAGCCAAGTTTGGGGGGGCGAAGGGGCCAAAAACATTCAGTACTTC.

The J gene is TRBJ2-1, the V gene TRBV6-6; 12 bases align to TRBD2. J was trimmed by 10 bases and V by 10 bases; bases with no gene match: 5. There are 12 residues in the CDR3. Germline values: CDR1 MNHNY, CDR2 SVGAGI (reference sequence). The CDR3 region is CATSGGGLEQFF. The CDR3 coding sequence is TGTGCCACTAGCGGGGGGGGATTAGAGCAGTTCTTC.

The rearrangement joins TRBV7-2 to TRBJ1-3; 7 bases are a match to TRBD1. The CDR3 runs to 15 residues. With 2 bases clipped from V and 0 bases from J, the junction kept 1 base outside the gene matches. CDR1 SGHTA and CDR2 FQGNSA come from the germline V gene. For the CDR3, the DNA is TGTGCCAGCAGCTTAAGGGGGCCCTCTGGAAACACCATATATTTT. It is translated as CASSLRGPSGNTIYF.

The rearrangement uses TRBV28 and TRBJ2-5; possibly TRBD1 for D (6 bases). The length of the CDR3 is 13 residues. Germline V gene sequence: CDR1 MDHEN, CDR2 SYDVKM. Trimming took 2 bases from V and 2 from J, leaving 6 bases between them. The CDR3, as DNA: TGTGCCAGCAGTTTAGGACAGCAAGAGACCCAGTACTTC. Encoded protein: CASSLGQQETQYF.